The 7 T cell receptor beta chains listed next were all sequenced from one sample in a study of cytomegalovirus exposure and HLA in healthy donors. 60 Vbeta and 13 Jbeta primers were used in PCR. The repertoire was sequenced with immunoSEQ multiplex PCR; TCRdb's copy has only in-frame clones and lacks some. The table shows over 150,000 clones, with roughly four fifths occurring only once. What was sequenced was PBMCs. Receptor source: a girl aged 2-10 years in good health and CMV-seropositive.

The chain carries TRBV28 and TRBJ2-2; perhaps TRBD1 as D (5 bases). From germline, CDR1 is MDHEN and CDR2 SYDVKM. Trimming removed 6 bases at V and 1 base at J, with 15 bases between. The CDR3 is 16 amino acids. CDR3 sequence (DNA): TGTGCCAGCAGGTTCTCTATTACAGGGAACACCGGGGAGCTGTTTTTT. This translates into CASRFSITGNTGELFF.

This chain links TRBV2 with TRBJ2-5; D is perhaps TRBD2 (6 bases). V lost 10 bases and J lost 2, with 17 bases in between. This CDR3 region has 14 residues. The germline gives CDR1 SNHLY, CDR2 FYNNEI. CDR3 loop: CAIRDSILQETQYF. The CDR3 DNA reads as TGTGCCATACGGGACTCGATCCTTCAAGAGACCCAGTACTTC.

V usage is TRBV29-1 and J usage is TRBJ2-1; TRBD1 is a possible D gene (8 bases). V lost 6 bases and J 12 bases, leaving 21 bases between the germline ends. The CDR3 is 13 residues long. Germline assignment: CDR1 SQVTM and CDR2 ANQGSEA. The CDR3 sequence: CSVVRWTGRGQFF. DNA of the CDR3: TGCAGCGTCGTGAGATGGACAGGGAGGGGGCAGTTCTTC.

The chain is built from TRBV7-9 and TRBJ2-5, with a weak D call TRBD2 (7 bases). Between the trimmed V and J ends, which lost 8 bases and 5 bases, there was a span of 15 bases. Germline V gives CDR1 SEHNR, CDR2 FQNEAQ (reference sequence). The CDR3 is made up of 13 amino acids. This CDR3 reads CASLRGGVETQYF. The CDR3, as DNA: TGTGCCAGCCTAAGGGGGGGCGTGGAGACCCAGTACTTC. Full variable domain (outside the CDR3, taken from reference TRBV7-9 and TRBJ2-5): DTGVSQNPRHKITKRGQNVTFRCDPISEHNRLYWYRQTLGQGPEFLTYFQNEAQLEKSRLLSDRFSAERPKGSFSTLEIQRTEQGDSAMYLCASLRGGVETQYFGPGTRLLVL.

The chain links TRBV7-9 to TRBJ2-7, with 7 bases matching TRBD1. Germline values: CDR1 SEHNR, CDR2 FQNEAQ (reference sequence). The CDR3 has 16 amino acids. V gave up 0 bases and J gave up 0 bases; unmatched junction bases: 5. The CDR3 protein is CASSLAPGGISYEQYF. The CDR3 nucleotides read TGTGCCAGCAGCTTAGCTCCAGGGGGTATCTCCTACGAGCAGTACTTC.

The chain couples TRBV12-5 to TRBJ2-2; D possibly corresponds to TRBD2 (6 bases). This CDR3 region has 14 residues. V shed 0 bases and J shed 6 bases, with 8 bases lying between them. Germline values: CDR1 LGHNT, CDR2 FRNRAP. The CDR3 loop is CASGLVSGAGELFF. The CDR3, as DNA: TGTGCTAGTGGTTTGGTATCGGGGGCCGGGGAGCTGTTTTTT.

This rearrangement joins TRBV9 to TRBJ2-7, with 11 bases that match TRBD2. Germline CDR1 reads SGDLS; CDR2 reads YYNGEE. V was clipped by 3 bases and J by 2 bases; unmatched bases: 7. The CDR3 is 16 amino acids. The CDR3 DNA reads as TGTGCCAGCAGCGGTACCGGGACTAGCGGTCCCTACGAGCAGTACTTC. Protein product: CASSGTGTSGPYEQYF.